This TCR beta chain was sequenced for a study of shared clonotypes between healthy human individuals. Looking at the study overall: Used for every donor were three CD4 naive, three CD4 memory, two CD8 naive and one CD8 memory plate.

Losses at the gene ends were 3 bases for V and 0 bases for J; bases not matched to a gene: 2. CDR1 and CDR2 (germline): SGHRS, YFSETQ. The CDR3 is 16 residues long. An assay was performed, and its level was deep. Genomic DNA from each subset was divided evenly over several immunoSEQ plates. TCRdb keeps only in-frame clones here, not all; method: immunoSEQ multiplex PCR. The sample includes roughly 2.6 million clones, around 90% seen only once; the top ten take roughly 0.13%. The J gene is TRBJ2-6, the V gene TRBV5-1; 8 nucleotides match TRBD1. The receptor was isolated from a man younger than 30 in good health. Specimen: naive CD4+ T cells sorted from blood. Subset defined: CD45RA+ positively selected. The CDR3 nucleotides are TGCGCCAGCAGCTATGACAGGGGCTCTGGGGCCAACGTCCTGACTTTC. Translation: CASSYDRGSGANVLTF.